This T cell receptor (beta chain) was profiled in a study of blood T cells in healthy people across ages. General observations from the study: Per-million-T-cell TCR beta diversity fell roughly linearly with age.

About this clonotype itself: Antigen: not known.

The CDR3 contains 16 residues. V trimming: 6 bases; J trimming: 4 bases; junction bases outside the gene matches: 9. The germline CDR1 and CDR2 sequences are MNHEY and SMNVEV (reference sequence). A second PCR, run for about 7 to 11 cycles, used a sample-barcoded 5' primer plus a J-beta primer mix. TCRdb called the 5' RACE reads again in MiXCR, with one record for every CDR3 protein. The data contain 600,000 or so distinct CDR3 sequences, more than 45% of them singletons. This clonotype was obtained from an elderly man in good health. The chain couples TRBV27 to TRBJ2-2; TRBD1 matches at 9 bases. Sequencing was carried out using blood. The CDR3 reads CASSQLGQGGTGELFF. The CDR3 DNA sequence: TGTGCCAGCAGCCAACTGGGACAGGGCGGCACCGGGGAGCTGTTTTTT.